This T cell receptor beta chain comes out of a study of monozygotic twins with inflammatory bowel disease. Points on this clonotype: The antigen is unknown.

Starting material for each TCR library was roughly 3,300 ng of total RNA. TCRdb derives one entry per CDR3 protein from the 5' RACE reads, leaving out DNA. The sample's table shows about 160,000 distinct CDR3 sequences. Study results and caveats: By inverse Simpson index, TCRbeta diversity was lower in IBD patients than in healthy co-twins. Differing T cell subtypes remained indistinguishable.

There are 11 residues in the CDR3. The germline gives CDR1 KGHDR, CDR2 SFDVKD. The clonotype originates from a human donor with ulcerative colitis or Crohn's disease, or a healthy co-twin of an affected twin (not recorded which). Sequencing was done on a sample of blood. The chain combines TRBV24-1 with TRBJ2-1; TCRdb's D call of TRBD2 is untestable without DNA. The CDR3 spells CATSDLEGQFF.